Described below is a single T cell receptor (beta chain) sequence and its context. RNA transcripts provided the template for amplifying TCR beta CDR3 regions. In the first round, RT-PCR was carried out with HTBI primers, and a multiplex PCR formed the second round. TCRdb re-derived calls from the multiplex PCR reads in MiXCR, one entry per CDR3 protein. The sample has over a million distinct CDR3 sequences; about two fifths are singletons. The sample belongs to a study of Graves' ophthalmopathy and Graves' hyperthyroidism. The CDR3 runs 13 residues. V lost 4 bases and J lost 5; bases outside the gene matches: 3. Germline values: CDR1 KGHDR, CDR2 SFDVKD.

V gene TRBV24-1 combines with J gene TRBJ2-5, with 7 positions matching TRBD2. This TCR was sampled from an adult man with Graves' hyperthyroidism. Sequenced: peripheral blood or thyroid tissue (not recorded which). The CDR3 loop reads CATSEVGRETQYF. The CDR3 nucleotides read TGTGCCACCAGTGAGGTCGGGAGGGAGACCCAGTACTTC.